The 8 T cell receptor beta chains below were found in one sample sequenced in a study of beta chain features in type 1 diabetes. Expressed TCRB transcripts were sequenced because the entire RNA isolate underwent reverse transcription. Sequencing was performed with immunoSEQ multiplex PCR; in TCRdb, only in-frame clones are kept and a portion is missing. This repertoire shows about 290,000 clones, around 7.3% found once; its top ten account for over 0.8%. Sequences were obtained from central memory CD4+ T cells from blood. The source is a woman between 18 and 29 years old in good health.

This clone was observed many times. This chain uses TRBV5-1 with TRBJ2-1; 10 bases fit TRBD1. V lost 6 bases and J lost 7; bases outside the gene matches: 10. Germline V gene sequence: CDR1 SGHRS, CDR2 YFSETQ. This CDR3 comprises 15 residues. The CDR3 sequence is CASTTRTGGGNEQFF. The CDR3 bases are TGCGCCAGCACAACAAGGACAGGGGGTGGAAATGAGCAGTTCTTC.

This clone has only a few counts. The V gene is TRBV5-1, the J gene TRBJ1-2; D ambiguous. Germline V CDR1 and CDR2: SGHRS, YFSETQ. V was cut by 0 bases and J by 0 bases, with 9 bases left in between. CDR3 length: 15 residues. The CDR3 DNA sequence: TGCGCCAGCAGCTTGGTGGCAGCTTCTAACTATGGCTACACCTTC. Protein: CASSLVAASNYGYTF.

J is TRBJ2-1 and V is TRBV5-6; D call uncertain. Germline V gene sequence: CDR1 SGHDT, CDR2 YYEEEE. V was pared by 2 bases and J by 11 bases, with 11 bases between. There are 12 residues in the CDR3. CDR3 DNA sequence: TGTGCCAGCAGCTTCTCTCGTAATCAGCAGTTCTTC. Protein sequence: CASSFSRNQQFF.

The chain is built from TRBV10-3 and TRBJ1-5, with a tentative D call TRBD1 (5 bases). The V and J ends lost 8 bases and 0 bases respectively, with 14 bases between them. Germline CDR1 ENHRY, CDR2 SYGVKD. The CDR3 sequence is 15 residues long. The CDR3 bases are TGTGCCATCTCCGGCGACAGCTATAGCAATCAGCCCCAGCATTTT. Translation gives CAISGDSYSNQPQHF.

The chain carries TRBV5-1 and TRBJ1-6; D is unclear. This CDR3 spans 16 amino acids. Trimming pared 3 bases from V and 7 bases from J, leaving 17 bases between. Germline CDR1 SGHRS, CDR2 YFSETQ. In nucleotides, the CDR3 is TGCGCCAGCAGCTCGGAAGGACCCATAAGCAATTCACCCCTCCACTTT. Translating gives CASSSEGPISNSPLHF.

The sample holds a few counts of this clone. Other DNA sequences within the sample encode an identical CDR3. This rearrangement joins TRBV6-5 to TRBJ2-4; unclear D gene. V was pared by 2 bases and J by 7 bases, with 3 bases between. This CDR3 has 11 amino acids. The germline V gene has CDR1 MNHEY and CDR2 SVGAGI. The CDR3 region is CASSYSNIQYF. CDR3 nucleotide sequence: TGTGCCAGCAGTTACAGCAACATTCAGTACTTC.

This chain connects TRBV2 to TRBJ2-7, with D possibly TRBD2 on 5 matching bases. V was shortened by 7 bases and J by 3 bases, with 16 bases between the two germline ends. The CDR3 extends over 14 amino acids. Germline CDR1 is SNHLY and CDR2 is FYNNEI. The CDR3 DNA sequence: TGTGCCAGCAACCGTCGGCTAGCAGACTACGAGCAGTACTTC. Its translation is CASNRRLADYEQYF.

In its sample, this clone was seen a few times. This chain's CDR3 is CSALLAQSVFEQFF. The CDR3, as DNA: TGCAGCGCTTTACTAGCCCAATCCGTCTTTGAGCAGTTCTTC. The chain carries TRBV29-1 and TRBJ2-1; TRBD2 might be the D (6 bases). The CDR3 has 14 amino acids. Germline CDR1 reads SQVTM; CDR2 reads ANQGSEA. Trimming took off 7 bases at V and 9 bases at J, with 22 bases between the two ends.